The 29 T cell receptor beta chains below come from one sample, sequenced in a study of cytomegalovirus exposure and HLA in healthy donors. The study ran its PCR with 60 Vbeta and 13 Jbeta primers. Libraries were prepared by immunoSEQ multiplex PCR; TCRdb keeps only in-frame clonotypes and omits some of them. The data contain over 250,000 clones, under 80% of them singletons. The sample taken for sequencing was PBMCs. Source of these receptors: a female donor in good health and CMV-seronegative.

This sequence joins TRBV28 and TRBJ1-2, with TRBD1 as a possible D gene (5 bases). V shed 5 bases and J shed 2 bases, with 9 bases lying between them. Germline V gives CDR1 MDHEN, CDR2 SYDVKM. This CDR3 has 13 amino acids. CDR3 sequence reads: CASSPPGNYGYTF. DNA of the CDR3: TGTGCCAGCAGTCCCCCAGGGAACTATGGCTACACCTTC.

The chain links TRBV7-8 to TRBJ1-1; TRBD1 is a possible D gene (5 bases). In germline, CDR1 is SGHVS, CDR2 FQNEAQ. CDR3 length equals 20 residues. Trimming left V 4 bases short and J 2 bases short, with 29 bases between. In nucleotides, the CDR3 is TGTGCCAGCAGCTCAGGGACTCCTTATACCCTCTCTCGTCGCAACACTGAAGCTTTCTTT. It translates to CASSSGTPYTLSRRNTEAFF.

J is TRBJ2-3 and V is TRBV18, with a tentative D call TRBD1 (5 bases). CDR1 and CDR2 from the germline V gene are KGHSH and LQKENI. The CDR3 runs 15 residues. Trimming removed 0 bases from V and 2 bases from J, with 9 bases in between. The CDR3 nucleotides are TGTGCCAGCTCACCACCGTGGGGCGACACAGATACGCAGTATTTT. It encodes CASSPPWGDTDTQYF.

In its sample, this clone was seen a few times. The chain carries TRBV7-3 and TRBJ2-1, with 11 nucleotides matching TRBD2. V shed 4 bases and J 3 bases; nucleotides not matched to a gene: 5. This CDR3 comprises 16 residues. CDR1 and CDR2 (germline): SGHTA, FQGTGA. The CDR3, as DNA: TGTGCCAGCAGCTCCGGACTAGCGGGTAACTACAATGAGCAGTTCTTC. Translating it yields CASSSGLAGNYNEQFF.

V gene TRBV9 combines with J gene TRBJ2-7, with 12 positions matching TRBD2. Germline V gene sequence: CDR1 SGDLS, CDR2 YYNGEE. There are 15 residues in the CDR3. Trimming cost V 0 bases and J 3 bases; bases outside gene matches: 1. CDR3 in DNA: TGTGCCAGCAGCGTAGCGACTAGCGGGAGCTACGAGCAGTACTTC. Translating gives CASSVATSGSYEQYF.

The chain links TRBV6-6 to TRBJ2-1; D may be TRBD2 (5 bases). Trimming pared 1 base from V and 0 bases from J, leaving 10 bases between. The CDR3 spans 16 residues. Per the germline V gene, CDR1 is MNHNY and CDR2 is SVGAGI (reference sequence). The CDR3 sequence: CASSYWRSASYNEQFF. CDR3 bases: TGTGCCAGCAGTTACTGGAGGTCTGCCTCCTACAATGAGCAGTTCTTC.

The chain employs TRBV7-9 and TRBJ2-7; D might be TRBD2 (6 bases). Trimming removed 8 bases at V and 5 bases at J, with 16 bases between. This CDR3 comprises 13 residues. From germline, CDR1 is SEHNR and CDR2 FQNEAQ (reference sequence). The CDR3 coding sequence is TGTGCCAGCCGTCCGGGGGAAGGGAACGAGCAGTACTTC. Its protein product is CASRPGEGNEQYF.

The V call is TRBV6-1, the J call TRBJ2-1; D possibly corresponds to TRBD2 (6 bases). V was cut by 6 bases and J by 2 bases, with 14 bases left in between. There are 15 residues in the CDR3. The V gene's germline CDR1 is MNHNS and CDR2 SASEGT. The CDR3 DNA reads TGTGCCAGCAGATCGGGGGTCTACCCCTACAATGAGCAGTTCTTC. It encodes CASRSGVYPYNEQFF.

The V and J genes are TRBV11-2 and TRBJ2-1, with 9 nucleotides matching TRBD2. J was trimmed by 8 bases and V by 4 bases; bases with no gene match: 15. This CDR3 is 17 amino acids long. The germline CDR1 and CDR2 sequences are SGHAT and FQNNGV. CDR3 sequence: CASSSQLLAGAGDEQFF. The CDR3 region has the DNA TGTGCCAGCAGCTCCCAGCTCTTAGCGGGAGCGGGCGATGAGCAGTTCTTC.

The gene calls are TRBV10-2 and TRBJ2-2; TRBD1 matches at 10 bases. Trimming took 7 bases from V and 5 from J; bases not matched to a gene: 13. In germline, CDR1 is WSHSY, CDR2 SAAADI. CDR3 size: 17 residues. CDR3 sequence (DNA): TGCGCCAGCAAGGGATTCATGGGACAGGGGTCAACCGGGGAGCTGTTTTTT. It is translated as CASKGFMGQGSTGELFF.

The chain employs TRBV18 and TRBJ2-1; D ambiguous. The germline V gene encodes CDR1 KGHSH and CDR2 LQKENI. This CDR3 has 13 amino acids. Trimming cost V 3 bases and J 4 bases, with 7 bases left between them. The CDR3 nucleotides read TGTGCCAGCTCACCGTTGCAGTACAATGAGCAGTTCTTC. Translation gives CASSPLQYNEQFF.

This clone turned up a few times. The chain recombines TRBV28 with TRBJ1-2, with unresolved D. This CDR3 contains 12 residues. V lost 7 bases and J lost 2, with 8 bases in between. In germline, CDR1 is MDHEN, CDR2 SYDVKM. CDR3 sequence (DNA): TGTGCCAGCAACACACGAAACTATGGCTACACCTTC. It is translated as CASNTRNYGYTF.

This clone was counted between two and nine times. This chain uses TRBV6-4 with TRBJ2-1, with 10 nucleotides matching TRBD2. J was trimmed by 5 bases and V by 2 bases; bases with no gene match: 0. This CDR3 is 14 amino acids long. Germline-derived CDR1 and CDR2 are MRHNA and SNTAGT. The CDR3: CASSDLAGDNEQFF. The CDR3, as DNA: TGTGCCAGCAGTGACCTAGCGGGAGACAATGAGCAGTTCTTC.

The J gene is TRBJ1-3, the V gene TRBV30; 9 nucleotides agree with TRBD1. Germline assignment: CDR1 GTSNPN and CDR2 SVGIG (reference sequence). The CDR3 runs to 15 residues. Trimming cost V 3 bases and J 4 bases; bases outside gene matches: 7. This chain's CDR3 is CAWRITGGSGNTIYF. CDR3 nucleotides: TGTGCCTGGAGAATCACAGGGGGCTCAGGAAACACCATATATTTT.

The J gene is TRBJ2-5, the V gene TRBV5-1; 7 nucleotides agree with TRBD2. The trim removed 4 bases at V and 2 bases at J, leaving 5 bases unmatched. CDR3 size: 14 residues. CDR1 is SGHRS and CDR2 is YFSETQ in the germline V gene. This CDR3 reads CASSLGLGQETQYF. The CDR3 bases are TGCGCCAGCAGCCTCGGACTAGGTCAAGAGACCCAGTACTTC.

This chain uses TRBV5-6 with TRBJ2-5; 10 bases map to TRBD1. The length of the CDR3 is 14 residues. V shed 1 base, J shed 5 bases, and the junction held 2 bases outside the gene matches. CDR1 SGHDT and CDR2 YYEEEE come from the germline V gene. CDR3 nucleotide sequence: TGTGCCAGCAGCTTGACGGACAGGGGGGAGACCCAGTACTTC. Translated, it gives CASSLTDRGETQYF.

This sequence joins TRBV13 and TRBJ2-1, with 9 bases that match TRBD2. J lost 0 bases, V lost 4 bases, and 13 bases had no gene match. The CDR3 has 19 residues. The germline CDR1 and CDR2 sequences are PRHDT and FYEKMQ (reference sequence). The CDR3 region is CASSSLARLAESSYNEQFF. For the CDR3, the DNA is TGTGCCAGCAGCTCCCTGGCCCGACTAGCGGAAAGCTCCTACAATGAGCAGTTCTTC.

The chain employs TRBV7-9 and TRBJ2-7; 8 bases match TRBD1. Germline values: CDR1 SEHNR, CDR2 FQNEAQ (reference sequence). The CDR3 is made up of 16 amino acids. Trimming at V came to 1 base and at J to 3 bases, leaving 8 bases not matched to a gene. This chain's CDR3 is CASSLEPGQADYEQYF. CDR3 coding DNA: TGTGCCAGCAGCTTAGAGCCGGGACAGGCAGACTACGAGCAGTACTTC.

This clone was seen a few times. V gene TRBV5-8 combines with J gene TRBJ2-2, with a possible D match to TRBD2 (6 bases). Trimming shortened V by 7 bases and J by 4 bases, and 11 bases separated the two germline ends. The V gene's germline CDR1 is SGHTS and CDR2 YDEGEE. CDR3 length: 13 residues. CDR3 sequence (DNA): TGTGCCAGCTCTCGGCGGGGCACCGGGGAGCTGTTTTTT. The encoded protein is CASSRRGTGELFF.

The V gene is TRBV11-1, the J gene TRBJ1-2; D perhaps matches TRBD1 (6 bases). V lost 0 bases, J lost 8 bases, and 22 bases lay in between. The CDR3 loop spans 17 amino acids. The germline gives CDR1 SGHAT, CDR2 FQDESV (reference sequence). In nucleotides, the CDR3 is TGTGCCAGCAGCTTAGCCTCGGCGGGGGGCGCAAGGAAAGGCTACACCTTC. Protein sequence: CASSLASAGGARKGYTF. Variable domain in full (rest from reference TRBV11-1 and TRBJ1-2): EAEVAQSPRYKITEKSQAVAFWCDPISGHATLYWYRQILGQGPELLVQFQDESVVDDSQLPKDRFSAERLKGVDSTLKIQPAELGDSAMYLCASSLASAGGARKGYTFGSGTRLTVV.

The genes are TRBV7-8 and TRBJ1-6; D may be TRBD1 (6 bases). Trimming took 0 bases from V and 13 from J, leaving 16 bases between them. Germline V gene sequence: CDR1 SGHVS, CDR2 FQNEAQ. CDR3 size: 15 residues. The CDR3 here is CASSLAASQGSPLHF. Here the CDR3 DNA reads TGTGCCAGCAGCTTAGCGGCATCTCAGGGGAGCCCCCTCCACTTT.

V and J are TRBV7-9 and TRBJ2-7; the D gene is possibly TRBD2 (6 bases). The V end was cut by 1 base, the J end by 0 bases, with 13 bases between. This CDR3 spans 16 amino acids. CDR1 and CDR2 from the germline V gene are SEHNR and FQNEAQ (reference sequence). DNA for the CDR3: TGTGCCAGCAGCTTAGGGGCGGGGTCCGGCTCCTACGAGCAGTACTTC. Its protein product is CASSLGAGSGSYEQYF.

This chain connects TRBV9 to TRBJ2-5; 14 nucleotides agree with TRBD2. The germline V gene has CDR1 SGDLS and CDR2 YYNGEE. The length of the CDR3 is 18 residues. V lost 0 bases, J lost 3 bases, and 7 bases stayed unmatched. The CDR3 nucleotides read TGTGCCAGCAGCGTAGGCAGACTAGCGGGAGGGCAGGAAGAGACCCAGTACTTC. This gives the protein CASSVGRLAGGQEETQYF.

This clone was picked up a small number of times. CDR3 region: CASSPDRLNTEAFF. CDR3 DNA: TGTGCCAGCAGCCCGGACAGGTTGAACACTGAAGCTTTCTTT. The rearrangement uses TRBV5-4 and TRBJ1-1, with 7 positions matching TRBD1. The CDR3 length is 14 residues. With 4 bases clipped from V and 0 bases from J, the junction kept 3 bases outside the gene matches. In germline, CDR1 is SGHNT, CDR2 YYREEE (reference sequence).

V and J are TRBV5-4 and TRBJ1-2; 7 nucleotides match TRBD1. The V segment lost 4 bases and the J segment 1 base; nucleotides outside the gene matches: 10. Germline lookup yields CDR1 SGHNT and CDR2 YYREEE (reference sequence). The CDR3 totals 16 residues. Here the CDR3 reads CASSPLTGTVNYGYTF. CDR3 bases: TGTGCCAGCAGCCCCCTAACCGGGACAGTTAACTATGGCTACACCTTC.

The chain uses TRBV28 and TRBJ2-7; TRBD1 might be the D (5 bases). Germline lookup yields CDR1 MDHEN and CDR2 SYDVKM. The V end lost 6 bases, the J end lost 6 bases, and 12 bases lay between the germline ends. The CDR3 length is 12 residues. CDR3 DNA sequence: TGTGCCAGCAGCCTCCCGACAGCCGAGCAGTACTTC. This translates into CASSLPTAEQYF. Based on the CDR3 plus reference TRBV28 and TRBJ2-7, the full variable domain is DVKVTQSSRYLVKRTGEKVFLECVQDMDHENMFWYRQDPGLGLRLIYFSYDVKMKEKGDIPEGYSVSREKKERFSLILESASTNQTSMYLCASSLPTAEQYFGPGTRLTVT.

The J gene is TRBJ2-3, the V gene TRBV25-1, with D possibly matching TRBD2 (5 bases). CDR1 and CDR2 (germline): MGHDK, SYGVNS. The CDR3 loop spans 16 amino acids. Trimming took off 4 bases at V and 1 base at J, with 15 bases between the two ends. The CDR3: CASSASKLGGTDTQYF. The CDR3 DNA reads TGTGCCAGCAGTGCCTCGAAGCTCGGGGGCACAGATACGCAGTATTTT.

V gene TRBV15 combines with J gene TRBJ2-1; TRBD1 matches 7 bases. V lost 2 bases and J lost 5; bases outside the gene matches: 6. The CDR3 extends over 15 amino acids. Germline V CDR1 and CDR2: LNHNV, YYDKDF (reference sequence). Here the CDR3 DNA reads TGTGCCACCAGCAGAATTGACAGGGTGAACAATGAGCAGTTCTTC. It encodes CATSRIDRVNNEQFF.

The chain combines TRBV27 with TRBJ1-2; D is perhaps TRBD1 (5 bases). The CDR3 length is 17 residues. V gave up 0 bases and J gave up 8 bases, with 22 bases separating them. Germline loops: CDR1 MNHEY, CDR2 SMNVEV (reference sequence). The CDR3 region has the DNA TGTGCCAGCAGTTTATCGCAGGGCTCGTTCACGGTTCACGGCTACACCTTC. Translation gives CASSLSQGSFTVHGYTF.